Sequencing of this TCR beta chain was carried out in a study of blood T cells in healthy people across ages. Germline V gene sequence: CDR1 SGHRS, CDR2 YFSETQ. CDR3 size: 14 residues. Using a J-beta primer mix together with a sample-barcoded 5' primer, a second PCR was run for roughly 6 to 12 cycles. In TCRdb, the 5' RACE reads were re-called with MiXCR into one record per CDR3 protein. The sample includes about 1 million distinct CDR3 sequences, more than 35% of them seen just once. For this clonotype: Its antigen remains unidentified. The junction does not match germline at one end; this may be a read error.

Study outcomes and limitations: While age rose, TCR beta diversity per million T cells dropped in a roughly linear way.

The rearrangement uses TRBV5-1 and TRBJ1-1; D possibly corresponds to TRBD1 (6 bases). The sequence derives from an older woman in good health. The sequencing input was blood. The CDR3 nucleotides are TGTGCCAGCAGTTCCGGGACACCGAACACTGAAGCTTTCTTT. Protein product: CASSSGTPNTEAFF.